The source of this T cell receptor beta chain is a study of long-term antiretroviral therapy in people with HIV. A v3.0 immunoSEQ assay was performed at survey level. TCRdb's copy holds only in-frame clones and misses some; the assay was immunoSEQ multiplex PCR. The sample carries about 27,000 clones, 85% recorded once. This clonotype was obtained from a man aged 35 to 55 with HIV. The input for sequencing was unsorted PBMCs, taken 2.3 years after starting antiretroviral therapy.

CDR3 DNA sequence: TGTGCCAGCAGCCAAGGAGGAGTGGAGGTATTCTTT. This sequence encodes CASSQGGVEVFF. This chain connects TRBV14 to TRBJ1-1; no definite D call. This CDR3 is 12 amino acids long. The germline CDR1 and CDR2 sequences are SGHDN and FVKESK. V lost 1 base and J 14 bases, leaving 14 bases between the germline ends.